The entry below describes one TCR beta chain. This entry belongs to a study of beta chain features in type 1 diabetes. Germline assignment: CDR1 MGHDK and CDR2 SYGVNS. With V trimmed by 3 bases and J by 2 bases, 7 bases remained unmatched. The CDR3 loop spans 16 amino acids. Expressed TCRB transcripts were sequenced because the isolated RNA had all been reverse transcribed beforehand. TCRdb keeps only in-frame clones here, not all; method: immunoSEQ multiplex PCR. The table includes around 310,000 clones, more than 9.5% detected once. Sequencing was performed on naive CD4+ T cells from blood. The sequence came from a woman aged 25 to 45 in good health. This rearrangement joins TRBV25-1 to TRBJ2-1; TRBD1 agrees at 7 bases. The chain's CDR3 is CASSDVGQGAYNEQFF. CDR3 sequence (DNA): TGTGCCAGCAGTGACGTGGGGCAGGGGGCCTACAATGAGCAGTTCTTC.